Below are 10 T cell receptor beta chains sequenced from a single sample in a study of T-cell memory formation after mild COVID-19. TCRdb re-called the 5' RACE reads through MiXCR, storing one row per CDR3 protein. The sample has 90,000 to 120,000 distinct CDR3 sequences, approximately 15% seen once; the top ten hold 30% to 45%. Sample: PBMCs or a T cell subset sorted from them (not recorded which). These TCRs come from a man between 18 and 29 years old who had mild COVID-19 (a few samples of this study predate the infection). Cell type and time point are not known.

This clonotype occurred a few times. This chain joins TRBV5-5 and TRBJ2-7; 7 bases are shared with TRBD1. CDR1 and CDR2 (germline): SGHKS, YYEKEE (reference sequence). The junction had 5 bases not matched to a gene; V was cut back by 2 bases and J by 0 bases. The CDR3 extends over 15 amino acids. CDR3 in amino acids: CASSFEAGGSYEQYV. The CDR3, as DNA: TGTGCCAGCAGCTTCGAGGCAGGGGGCTCCTACGAGCAGTACGTC.

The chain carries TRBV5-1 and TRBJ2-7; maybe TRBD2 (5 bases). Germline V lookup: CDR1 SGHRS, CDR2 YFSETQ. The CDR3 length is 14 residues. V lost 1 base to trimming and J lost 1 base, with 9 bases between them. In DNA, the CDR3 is TGCGCCAGCAGCTTGTCCAGGACTTCCTACGAGCAGTACTTC. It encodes CASSLSRTSYEQYF.

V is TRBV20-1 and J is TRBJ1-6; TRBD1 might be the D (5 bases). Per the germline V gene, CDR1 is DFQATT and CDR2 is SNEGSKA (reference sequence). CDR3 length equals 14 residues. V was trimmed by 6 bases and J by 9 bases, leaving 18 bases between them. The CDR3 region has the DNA TGCAGTGCCTACCTCCAGGGTTTTCGTTCACCCCTCCACTTT. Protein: CSAYLQGFRSPLHF.

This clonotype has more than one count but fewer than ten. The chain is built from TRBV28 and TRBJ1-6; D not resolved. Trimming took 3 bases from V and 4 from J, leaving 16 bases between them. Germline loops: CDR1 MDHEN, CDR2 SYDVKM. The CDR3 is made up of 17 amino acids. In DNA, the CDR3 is TGTGCCAGCAGTTTTTCCCCCTTGACGGAATATAATTCACCCCTCCACTTT. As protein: CASSFSPLTEYNSPLHF. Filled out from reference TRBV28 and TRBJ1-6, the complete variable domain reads DVKVTQSSRYLVKRTGEKVFLECVQDMDHENMFWYRQDPGLGLRLIYFSYDVKMKEKGDIPEGYSVSREKKERFSLILESASTNQTSMYLCASSFSPLTEYNSPLHFGNGTRLTVT.

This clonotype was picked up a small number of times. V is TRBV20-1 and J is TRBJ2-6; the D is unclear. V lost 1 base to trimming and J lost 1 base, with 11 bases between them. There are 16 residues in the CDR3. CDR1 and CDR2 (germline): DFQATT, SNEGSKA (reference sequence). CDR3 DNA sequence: TGCAGTGCTAGAGTATGGCATAAGTCTGGGGCCAACGTCCTGACTTTC. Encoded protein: CSARVWHKSGANVLTF.

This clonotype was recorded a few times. The DNA of the CDR3 is TGCAGTGCCCTGGGGGGAGAGCCTGCTAACTATGGCTACACCTTC. Protein sequence: CSALGGEPANYGYTF. The chain is built from TRBV20-1 and TRBJ1-2, with a tentative D call TRBD1 (5 bases). V was clipped by 6 bases and J by 0 bases, with 17 bases between them. This CDR3 contains 15 residues. The germline gives CDR1 DFQATT, CDR2 SNEGSKA (reference sequence).

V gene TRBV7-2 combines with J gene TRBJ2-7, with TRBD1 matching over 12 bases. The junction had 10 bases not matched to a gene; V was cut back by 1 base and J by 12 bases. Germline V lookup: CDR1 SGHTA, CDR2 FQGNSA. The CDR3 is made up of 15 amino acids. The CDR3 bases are TGTGCCAGCAGCTTAGATCCTGGGGGACAGGGGGCGAGGTACTTC. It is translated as CASSLDPGGQGARYF.

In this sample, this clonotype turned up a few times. The DNA for the CDR3 is TGCGCCAGCAGCCCCGGGCCCCCACTAGCGCAGGATAGAGAGACCCAGTACTTC. Protein sequence: CASSPGPPLAQDRETQYF. The chain couples TRBV4-1 to TRBJ2-5; 7 bases are shared with TRBD2. Germline CDR1 and CDR2: MGHRA and YSYEKL. The junction had 18 bases not matched to a gene; V was cut back by 4 bases and J by 4 bases. This CDR3 spans 18 amino acids.

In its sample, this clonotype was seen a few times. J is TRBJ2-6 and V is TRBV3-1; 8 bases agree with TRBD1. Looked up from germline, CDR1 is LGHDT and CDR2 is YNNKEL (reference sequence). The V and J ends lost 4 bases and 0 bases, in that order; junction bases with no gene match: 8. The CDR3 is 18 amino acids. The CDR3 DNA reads TGTGCCAGCAGCCTGAGACAGGGGAAATTCTCTGGGGCCAACGTCCTGACTTTC. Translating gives CASSLRQGKFSGANVLTF.

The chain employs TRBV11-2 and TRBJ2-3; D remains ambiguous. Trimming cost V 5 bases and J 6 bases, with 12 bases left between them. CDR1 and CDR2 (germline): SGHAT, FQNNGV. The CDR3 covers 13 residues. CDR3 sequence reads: CASSQDHGDTQYF. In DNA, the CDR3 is TGTGCCAGCAGCCAAGATCACGGCGATACGCAGTATTTT.